These T cell receptor beta chains were read from a single sample in a study of PD-1 blockade in mismatch repair-deficient tumors. The method was immunoSEQ multiplex PCR; TCRdb's version includes in-frame clones alone and lacks a portion of them. This table holds tens of thousands of clones, over 70% found once. Sample: peripheral blood, taken 12 weeks after starting pembrolizumab. All receptors derive from an adult with mismatch repair-deficient cancer. Both conserved end residues are part of each CDR3. Each record gives: CDR3 length, clone size, V gene, D gene, J gene, CDR3 protein, CDR3 DNA. The D gene is left open where the match is weak. Clone size, where shown, is once, few, many, or a class for clones that have expanded.

>15|few|TRBV4-1|.|TRBJ2-7
CASSQDTGTSYEQYF
TGCGCCAGCAGCCAAGATACAGGGACATCCTACGAGCAGTACTTC
>15|.|TRBV6-5|TRBD1|TRBJ1-2
CASSYRGQGSYGYTF
TGTGCCAGCAGTTACCGAGGACAGGGGAGCTATGGCTACACCTTC
>15|.|TRBV18|.|TRBJ1-1
CASSPRDDMNTEAFF
TGTGCCAGCTCACCACGGGACGACATGAACACTGAAGCTTTCTTT
>16|few|TRBV4-2|.|TRBJ2-7
CASSQASGTSQYEQYF
TGTGCCAGCAGCCAAGCAAGCGGGACATCCCAATACGAGCAGTACTTC
>13|few|TRBV5-1|TRBD1|TRBJ2-7
CASSLVDRVEQYF
TGCGCCAGCAGCTTAGTTGACAGGGTCGAGCAGTACTTC
>19|.|TRBV4-1|TRBD2|TRBJ2-7
CASSHDPLGLTSGNYEQYF
TGCGCCAGCAGCCACGACCCATTGGGTTTGACTAGCGGCAACTACGAGCAGTACTTC
>16|.|TRBV7-9|TRBD2|TRBJ2-5
CASRHPGLANFETQYF
TGTGCCAGCAGGCATCCGGGACTAGCGAACTTCGAGACCCAGTACTTC
>13|.|TRBV10-3|.|TRBJ1-1
CAISDPPNTEAFF
TGTGCCATCAGTGATCCACCGAACACTGAAGCTTTCTTT
>16|.|TRBV7-8|TRBD2|TRBJ2-1
CASSLWLAGGANEQFF
TGTGCCAGCAGCTTATGGCTAGCGGGAGGGGCGAATGAGCAGTTCTTC
>15|.|TRBV6-6|TRBD2|TRBJ2-7
CASSYSGTSGHEQYF
TGTGCCAGCAGTTACTCCGGGACTAGCGGGCACGAGCAGTACTTC